A single sample gave rise to the 29 T cell receptor beta chains below, sequenced in a study of spatial heterogeneity in lung cancer. Each CDR3 protein is one row after TCRdb ran MiXCR on the 5' RACE reads. Among fewer than 13,000 distinct CDR3 sequences, roughly 12% were seen once, and the ten largest hold 39%. Study conclusions and caveats: In tumors, expanded intratumoral alpha and beta TCR counts tracked mutation counts.

Time point specified: sample taken at primary tumor resection. The antigens of these receptors remain unknown. This specimen consisted of lung tumor tissue, obtained at surgery. The receptors shown here come from a male donor with early-stage non-small cell lung cancer.

By share, this clonotype ranks as medium-sized. The genes are TRBV20-1 and TRBJ2-7, with TRBD2 identical over 10 bases. The V and J ends lost 6 bases and 1 base, in that order; junction bases with no gene match: 3. The CDR3 extends over 13 amino acids. CDR1 and CDR2 from the germline V gene are DFQATT and SNEGSKA (reference sequence). DNA of the CDR3: TGCAGTGCCAAAGCGGGGGGGTCCTACGAGCAGTACTTC. Translated, it gives CSAKAGGSYEQYF.

This clonotype was detected only a few times. CDR3 nucleotides: TGCAGTGCTAGGACAGGGATGAATGAGCAGTTCTTC. Residues: CSARTGMNEQFF. The genes are TRBV20-1 and TRBJ2-1, with 7 bases fitting TRBD1. V lost 3 bases, J lost 7 bases, and 3 bases stayed unmatched. Germline lookup yields CDR1 DFQATT and CDR2 SNEGSKA (reference sequence). The CDR3 sequence is 12 residues long.

The V call is TRBV6-1, the J call TRBJ1-4; weak D call: TRBD1 (6 bases). The germline V gene has CDR1 MNHNS and CDR2 SASEGT. The CDR3 runs 14 residues. Trimming cost V 3 bases and J 8 bases, with 13 bases left between them. CDR3 region: CASSEVGGMEKLFF. The CDR3 DNA is TGTGCCAGCAGTGAGGTTGGGGGCATGGAAAAACTGTTTTTT.

This clonotype showed up many times. The chain carries TRBV7-8 and TRBJ1-5, with 7 positions matching TRBD1. CDR3 size: 16 residues. Trimming cost V 3 bases and J 1 base; bases outside gene matches: 6. CDR1 SGHVS and CDR2 FQNEAQ come from the germline V gene. The CDR3 here is CASSFETGWSNQPQHF. The CDR3 DNA follows: TGTGCCAGCAGCTTTGAGACAGGGTGGAGCAATCAGCCCCAGCATTTT.

The rearrangement joins TRBV5-6 to TRBJ2-1, with D maybe TRBD2 (7 bases). The germline V gene encodes CDR1 SGHDT and CDR2 YYEEEE. The CDR3 totals 16 residues. V was clipped by 3 bases and J by 7 bases, with 20 bases between them. Here the CDR3 reads CASSSRFQGRENEQFF. In DNA form, the CDR3 reads TGTGCCAGCAGCTCGAGGTTTCAGGGGAGGGAGAATGAGCAGTTCTTC.

This clonotype was found many times. J is TRBJ2-3 and V is TRBV9, with D possibly TRBD2 on 5 matching bases. This CDR3 is 14 amino acids long. Germline V gene sequence: CDR1 SGDLS, CDR2 YYNGEE. The V gene lost 4 bases and the J gene lost 0 bases, with 9 bases spanning the gap. CDR3 loop: CASSPGISTDTQYF. The CDR3 region has the DNA TGTGCCAGCAGCCCGGGGATTAGCACAGATACGCAGTATTTT. The variable domain in full, with the rest retrieved from reference TRBV9 and TRBJ2-3, is DSGVTQTPKHLITATGQRVTLRCSPRSGDLSVYWYQQSLDQGLQFLIQYYNGEERAKGNILERFSAQQFPDLHSELNLSSLELGDSALYFCASSPGISTDTQYFGPGTRLTVL.

The chain carries TRBV4-3 and TRBJ2-1, with 7 bases identical to TRBD2. The CDR3 runs 16 residues. CDR1 LGHNA and CDR2 YSLEER come from the germline V gene. V was pared by 0 bases and J by 4 bases, with 6 bases of the junction left unmatched. In DNA, the CDR3 is TGCGCCAGCAGCCAAGAGAGTGGCGGGGGTTACAATGAGCAGTTCTTC. Translated, it gives CASSQESGGGYNEQFF.

The V and J genes are TRBV2 and TRBJ2-3, with 7 bases fitting TRBD2. The germline CDR1 and CDR2 sequences are SNHLY and FYNNEI. V was pared by 6 bases and J by 3 bases, with 3 bases of the junction left unmatched. This CDR3 spans 13 amino acids. CDR3 in amino acids: CASRTGGTDTQYF. The CDR3 bases are TGTGCCAGCAGGACGGGGGGAACAGATACGCAGTATTTT.

This clonotype was counted many times. The chain is built from TRBV7-8 and TRBJ2-1, with TRBD1 as a possible D gene (5 bases). This CDR3 spans 13 amino acids. V was pared by 2 bases and J by 9 bases, with 11 bases between. CDR1 and CDR2 (germline): SGHVS, FQNEAQ. The CDR3 nucleotides read TGTGCCAGCAGCTTAAGGCAGGGCGGTGAGCAGTTCTTC. Its translation: CASSLRQGGEQFF.

The V and J genes are TRBV20-1 and TRBJ2-2, with 10 bases fitting TRBD1. Per germline, CDR1 DFQATT and CDR2 SNEGSKA (reference sequence). J gave up 1 base and V 0 bases, and 5 bases lay outside the gene matches. The CDR3 loop spans 17 amino acids. The CDR3: CSARDPRTGGNTGELFF. The DNA for the CDR3 is TGCAGTGCTAGAGATCCCCGGACAGGGGGGAACACCGGGGAGCTGTTTTTT.

This clonotype was recorded at least ten times. This chain uses TRBV3-1 with TRBJ2-1; 9 bases fit TRBD2. The V gene's germline CDR1 is LGHDT and CDR2 YNNKEL (reference sequence). J was trimmed by 4 bases and V by 4 bases; bases with no gene match: 17. The CDR3 has 19 amino acids. CDR3 sequence (DNA): TGTGCCAGCAGCCTTTCATGGGCGGGGGGGCCGGTAGAATACAATGAGCAGTTCTTC. Translating it yields CASSLSWAGGPVEYNEQFF.

The chain has TRBV11-2 and TRBJ2-6; D not resolved. The CDR3 totals 15 residues. V was trimmed by 2 bases and J by 4 bases, leaving 9 bases between them. Germline V gene data show CDR1 as SGHAT and CDR2 as FQNNGV. In DNA form, the CDR3 reads TGTGCCAGCAGCTTAAGGGCCCTCGGGGCCAACGTCCTGACTTTC. Its translation is CASSLRALGANVLTF.

The V gene is TRBV10-3, the J gene TRBJ2-1; D call uncertain. V was pared by 4 bases and J by 8 bases, with 6 bases between. Germline V gives CDR1 ENHRY, CDR2 SYGVKD. The CDR3 spans 11 residues. The CDR3 region has the DNA TGTGCCATCAGTGGTGGGGATGAGCAGTTCTTC. It yields the protein CAISGGDEQFF.

The chain employs TRBV18 and TRBJ1-1; D is ambiguous. Trimming took off 2 bases at V and 1 base at J, with 5 bases between the two ends. Germline V gives CDR1 KGHSH, CDR2 LQKENI. This CDR3 spans 13 amino acids. Here the CDR3 DNA reads TGTGCCAGCTCACCAGGGCCGAACACTGAAGCTTTCTTT. Amino acid sequence: CASSPGPNTEAFF.

The J gene is TRBJ1-6, the V gene TRBV5-1; TRBD1 is a possible D gene (6 bases). V was trimmed by 4 bases and J by 10 bases, leaving 12 bases between them. Germline V gene sequence: CDR1 SGHRS, CDR2 YFSETQ. The CDR3 has 13 amino acids. The CDR3 is CASSPDRGSPLHF. CDR3 in DNA: TGCGCCAGCAGCCCGGACAGAGGGTCACCCCTCCACTTT.

This clonotype turned up a few times. The rearrangement joins TRBV2 to TRBJ1-4, with D possibly matching TRBD1 (6 bases). Per germline, CDR1 SNHLY and CDR2 FYNNEI. The length of the CDR3 is 13 residues. V was shortened by 7 bases and J by 7 bases, with 13 bases between the two germline ends. Here the CDR3 DNA reads TGTGCCAGCACGACAGGAGGAGGTGAAAAACTGTTTTTT. Translated, it gives CASTTGGGEKLFF.

This chain's CDR3 is CASRSRDRHQPQHF. CDR3 DNA sequence: TGTGCCAGCAGAAGCCGGGACAGGCATCAGCCCCAGCATTTT. The chain is built from TRBV6-2 or TRBV6-3 and TRBJ1-5; 8 positions match TRBD1. This CDR3 has 14 amino acids. J lost 5 bases, V lost 6 bases, and 6 bases had no gene match. Germline V gene data show CDR1 as MNHEY and CDR2 as SVGEGT.

This clonotype occurred a few times. V gene TRBV11-2 combines with J gene TRBJ1-5; D call uncertain. From germline, CDR1 is SGHAT and CDR2 FQNNGV. The CDR3 loop spans 15 amino acids. The ends were cut back, 0 bases at V and 3 bases at J, with 9 bases in the middle. CDR3 in DNA: TGTGCCAGCAGCTTAGATCTCGGGTTCAATCAGCCCCAGCATTTT. Amino acids: CASSLDLGFNQPQHF.

This clonotype came up a few times. J is TRBJ1-1 and V is TRBV27, with 7 positions matching TRBD1. V lost 6 bases to trimming and J lost 2 bases; unmatched junction nucleotides: 9. This CDR3 region has 15 residues. CDR1 is MNHEY and CDR2 is SMNVEV in the germline V gene (reference sequence). This CDR3 is CASSLYRGTNTEAFF. CDR3 DNA: TGTGCCAGCAGCCTATACAGGGGAACTAACACTGAAGCTTTCTTT.

The chain combines TRBV11-2 with TRBJ1-5; D gene uncertain. This CDR3 comprises 13 residues. The germline V gene has CDR1 SGHAT and CDR2 FQNNGV. The V and J ends lost 3 bases and 2 bases respectively, with 5 bases between them. The CDR3 region is CASSFTGNQPQHF. CDR3 DNA: TGTGCCAGCAGCTTCACAGGCAATCAGCCCCAGCATTTT.

This clonotype qualifies as medium-sized. The CDR3 protein is CSVEGVLAGGTDTQYF. The CDR3, as DNA: TGCAGCGTTGAAGGCGTACTAGCGGGGGGGACAGATACGCAGTATTTT. The chain couples TRBV29-1 to TRBJ2-3; 13 nucleotides match TRBD2. V was clipped by 1 base and J by 3 bases; unmatched bases: 4. Per germline, CDR1 SQVTM and CDR2 ANQGSEA. The CDR3 spans 16 residues.

This clonotype has ten or more counts. This chain joins TRBV7-9 and TRBJ2-1, with 7 bases identical to TRBD1. This CDR3 region has 14 residues. Trimming removed 2 bases from V and 11 bases from J; junction bases left unmatched: 9. Germline V gene lookup returns CDR1 SEHNR and CDR2 FQNEAQ (reference sequence). In DNA form, the CDR3 reads TGTGCCAGCAGCTTACCCGTAGACAGGGTAAAGCAGTTCTTC. Residues: CASSLPVDRVKQFF.

This clonotype was picked up a small number of times. J is TRBJ2-7 and V is TRBV5-1; TRBD1 agrees at 10 bases. The CDR3 loop spans 16 amino acids. V shed 4 bases and J 4 bases; nucleotides not matched to a gene: 11. Germline loops: CDR1 SGHRS, CDR2 YFSETQ. The CDR3 bases are TGCGCCAGCAGCCCAGATCCCGGGACAGGGGCTTACGAGCAGTACTTC. This gives the protein CASSPDPGTGAYEQYF.

Many counts were recorded for this clonotype. This chain links TRBV6-2 or TRBV6-3 with TRBJ2-7, with D perhaps TRBD1 (5 bases). V dropped 6 bases and J dropped 3 bases, with 9 bases sitting between them. The germline V gene encodes CDR1 MNHEY and CDR2 SVGEGT. The CDR3 is 12 amino acids. The DNA for the CDR3 is TGTGCCAGCAGCGACAGCCGCTACGAGCAGTACTTC. Translated, it gives CASSDSRYEQYF.

Turning to this clonotype: A read error may be the cause here, since a much bigger clone is one base away. The chain has TRBV3-1 and TRBJ2-5; tentative D call: TRBD2 (6 bases). From germline, CDR1 is LGHDT and CDR2 YNNKEL (reference sequence). The CDR3 has 13 amino acids. The CDR3: CASSHSGQESQYF. The CDR3 bases are TGTGCCAGCAGTCATAGCGGCCAAGAGTCCCAGTACTTC.

This clonotype was observed many times. The V and J genes are TRBV4-3 and TRBJ1-1; 7 nucleotides line up with TRBD1. CDR1 and CDR2 (germline): LGHNA, YSLEER. With 0 bases clipped from V and 0 bases from J, the junction kept 7 bases outside the gene matches. The CDR3 contains 17 residues. Written as DNA, the CDR3 is TGCGCCAGCAGCCAAGATCGGAACAGGGGCTTGAACACTGAAGCTTTCTTT. This translates into CASSQDRNRGLNTEAFF.

CDR3 nucleotide sequence: TGCGCCAGCAGCTTTGGGCGGGACACCTCCTACGAGCAGTACTTC. This encodes CASSFGRDTSYEQYF. V is TRBV5-1 and J is TRBJ2-7; tentatively, D is TRBD1 or TRBD2 (6 bases each). The CDR3 is 15 residues long. Germline V gene lookup returns CDR1 SGHRS and CDR2 YFSETQ. V was shortened by 2 bases and J by 0 bases, with 12 bases between the two germline ends.

This clonotype was seen many times. V and J are TRBV11-2 and TRBJ2-5; TRBD1 is a possible D gene (5 bases). Looked up from germline, CDR1 is SGHAT and CDR2 is FQNNGV. The germline V and J ends were trimmed by 4 bases and 5 bases, with 14 bases remaining between them. The CDR3 is made up of 14 amino acids. This chain's CDR3 is CASSSIRGSETQYF. The CDR3 region has the DNA TGTGCCAGCAGCTCTATAAGGGGTTCGGAGACCCAGTACTTC.

This clonotype came up many times. V is TRBV7-2 and J is TRBJ2-1; perhaps TRBD1 as D (5 bases). The length of the CDR3 is 17 residues. V lost 4 bases and J lost 1, with 17 bases in between. In germline, CDR1 is SGHTA, CDR2 FQGNSA. This CDR3 is CASSSTRQGISYNEQFF. As DNA, the CDR3 is TGTGCCAGCAGCTCTACTCGCCAGGGCATATCCTACAATGAGCAGTTCTTC.